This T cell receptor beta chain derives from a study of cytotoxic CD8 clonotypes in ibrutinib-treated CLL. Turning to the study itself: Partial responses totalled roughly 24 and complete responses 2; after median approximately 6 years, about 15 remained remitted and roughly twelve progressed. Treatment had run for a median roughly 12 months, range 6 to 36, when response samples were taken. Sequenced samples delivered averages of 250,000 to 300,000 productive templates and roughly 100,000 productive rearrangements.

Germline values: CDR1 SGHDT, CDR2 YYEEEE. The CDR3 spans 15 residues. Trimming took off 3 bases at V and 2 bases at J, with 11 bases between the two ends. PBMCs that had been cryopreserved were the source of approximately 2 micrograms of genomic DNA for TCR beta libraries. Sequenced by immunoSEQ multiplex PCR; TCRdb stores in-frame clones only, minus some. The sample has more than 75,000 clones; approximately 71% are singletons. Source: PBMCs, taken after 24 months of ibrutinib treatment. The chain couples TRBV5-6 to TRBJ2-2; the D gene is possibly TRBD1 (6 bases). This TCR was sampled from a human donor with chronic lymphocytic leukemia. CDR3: CASSWPQGNTGELFF. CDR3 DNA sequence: TGTGCCAGCAGCTGGCCACAGGGAAACACCGGGGAGCTGTTTTTT.